Reported below is one T cell receptor beta chain. There are a few counts of this clonotype. Its antigen is not yet known. No quality values exist for individual bases; no much larger clone is one base distant. From the cysteine through the phenylalanine, the CDR3 covers 18 amino acids. Of all the DNA, just the CDR3 is kept, 54 bases in frame from base 1. CDR1 and CDR2, per the germline V gene, are MNHEY and SVGEGT. V lost 0 bases and J lost 0 bases, and the count of bases not matched to a germline gene is 4. This specimen comes from a study of T-cell memory formation after mild COVID-19 (dated by TCRdb to the early 2020s). Some background on the complete study: TCR sequence clusters from the two donors were largely donor specific. Longitudinal TCRalpha and TCRbeta repertoire sequencing tracked T-cell clones expanding and contracting after mild COVID-19 in two donors. Two young, previously healthy adult volunteers made up the cohort, one male and one female.

Overall study results and their limits: Some responding clones were detected in pre-infection memory, which suggested that pre-existing cross-reactive memory T cells had joined the SARS-CoV-2 response. The study included only a couple of mild cases, and larger cohorts that include severe cases with pre-infection samples were judged to be necessary. Contracting CD4+ clones appeared mostly in the CM and EM memory subsets, whereas CD8+ clones were enriched in EMRA. Whether the second-wave clones peaking on day 37 were SARS-CoV-2 specific was not confirmed. Balanced CD4/CD8 phenotypes were observed for clones contracting from day 15 to 85, whereas a bias towards CD4+ was observed for a second wave of clones expanding from day 15 to 37.

Sequencing took place on an Illumina NovaSeq 6000. cDNA libraries for TCRalpha and TCRbeta were prepared by 5'RACE using constant-segment primers, with sample barcodes and unique molecular identifiers added. Trizol reagent was used to extract RNA from every sample. Library amplification was performed in two PCR steps, and a second sample barcode and Illumina TruSeq adapters were introduced in the second step. Libraries were sequenced on an Illumina NovaSeq with 2 x 150 bp paired-end reads. For the original study's pipeline: Demultiplexing of reads and collapsing into UMI-guided consensus sequences were performed with migec v1.2.7. Using mixcr v2.1.11, UMI consensuses were aligned to TRA and TRB V and J templates and then assembled into clonotypes. A clonotype was counted as expanded or contracted only when both edgeR and NoisET called the clonotype significant, with the noise models trained on biological replicates. For edgeR calls, a false discovery rate-adjusted p below 0.01 and a log2 fold-change threshold of 1 were applied. As an exploratory analysis of dynamics, max-normalized trajectories of the 1000 most abundant clonotypes were examined by PCA with hierarchical clustering. Separately sequenced CD4+ and CD8+ repertoires were used to assign the CD4 or CD8 phenotype of responding clones. TCRdb handled the public reads itself, with Q25 trimming in fastp and clone calling in MiXCR, and kept productive beta chains. Under each unique CDR3 protein, matching rows form one entry showing the most common genes and DNA. In this record, the V and J calls reflect TCRdb's handling and not the investigators' own analysis. The sample includes about 560,000 distinct CDR3 sequences, with 15% to 20% observed a single time. About 8.1% of the sample rests with the top ten.

Ficoll-Paque density gradient centrifugation was used to isolate PBMCs. Sample: PBMCs or a T cell subset sorted from them (not recorded which). The clonotype comes from an adult woman who had mild COVID-19 (a few samples of this study predate the infection). The sample titles of this study are shuffled in the database, so cell type and time point are left out; the donor was told from shared clones. The rearranged segments are TRBV6-2 or TRBV6-3 and TRBJ2-4, with 11 bases matching TRBD1. The DNA reads as follows: TGTGCCAGCAGTTACTCAGAGGACAGGGGGCTAGCCAAAAACATTCAGTACTTC. Its protein is CASSYSEDRGLAKNIQYF.